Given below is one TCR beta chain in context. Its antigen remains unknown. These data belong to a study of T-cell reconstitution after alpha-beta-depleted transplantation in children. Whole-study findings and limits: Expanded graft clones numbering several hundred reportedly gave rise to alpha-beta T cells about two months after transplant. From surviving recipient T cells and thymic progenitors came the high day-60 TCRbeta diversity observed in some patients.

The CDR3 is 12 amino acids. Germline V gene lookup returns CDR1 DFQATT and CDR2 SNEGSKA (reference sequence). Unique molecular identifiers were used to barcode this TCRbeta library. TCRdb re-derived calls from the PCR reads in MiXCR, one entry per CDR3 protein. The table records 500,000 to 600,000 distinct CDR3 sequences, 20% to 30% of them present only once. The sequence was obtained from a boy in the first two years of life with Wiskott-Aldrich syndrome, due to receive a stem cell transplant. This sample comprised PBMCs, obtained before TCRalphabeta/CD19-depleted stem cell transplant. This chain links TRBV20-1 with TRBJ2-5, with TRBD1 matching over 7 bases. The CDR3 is CSARQGEETQYF. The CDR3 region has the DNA TGCAGCGCAAGACAGGGAGAAGAGACCCAGTACTTC.